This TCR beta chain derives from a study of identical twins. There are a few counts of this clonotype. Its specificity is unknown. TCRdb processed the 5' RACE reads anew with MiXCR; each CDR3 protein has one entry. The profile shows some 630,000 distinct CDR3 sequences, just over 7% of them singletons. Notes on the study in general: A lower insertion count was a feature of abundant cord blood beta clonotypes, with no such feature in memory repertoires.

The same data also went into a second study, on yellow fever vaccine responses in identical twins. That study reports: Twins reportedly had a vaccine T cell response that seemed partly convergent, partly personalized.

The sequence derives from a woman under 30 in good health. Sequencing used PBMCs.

CDR3 amino acids: CASSLEGQGLGVQYF. For the CDR3, the DNA is TGTGCCAGCAGTTTGGAGGGCCAGGGACTAGGAGTCCAGTACTTC. The chain employs TRBV27 and TRBJ2-5; TRBD2 agrees at 8 bases. This CDR3 comprises 15 residues. Losses at the gene ends were 3 bases for V and 10 bases for J; bases not matched to a gene: 13. The germline V gene encodes CDR1 MNHEY and CDR2 SMNVEV (reference sequence).